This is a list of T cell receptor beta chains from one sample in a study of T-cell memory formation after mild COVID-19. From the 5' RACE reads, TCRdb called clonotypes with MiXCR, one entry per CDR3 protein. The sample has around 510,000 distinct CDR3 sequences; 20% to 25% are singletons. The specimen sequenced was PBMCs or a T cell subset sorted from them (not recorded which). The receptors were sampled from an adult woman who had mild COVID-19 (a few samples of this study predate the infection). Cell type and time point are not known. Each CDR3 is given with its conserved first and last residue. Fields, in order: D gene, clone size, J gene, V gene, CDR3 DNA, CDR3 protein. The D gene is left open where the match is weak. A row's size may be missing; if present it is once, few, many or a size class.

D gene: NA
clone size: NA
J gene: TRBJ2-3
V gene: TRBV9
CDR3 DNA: TGTGCCAGCAGCGAGTGGGGGCCAGATACGCAGTATTTT
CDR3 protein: CASSEWGPDTQYF

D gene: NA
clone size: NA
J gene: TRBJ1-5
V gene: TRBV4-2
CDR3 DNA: TGTGCCAGCAGCCTAAGTGTCGCGGGGAATCAGCCCCAGCATTTT
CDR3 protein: CASSLSVAGNQPQHF

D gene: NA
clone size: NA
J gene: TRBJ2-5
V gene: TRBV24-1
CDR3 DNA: TGTGCCACCAGTCCAGGGACGGAAGAGACCCAGTACTTC
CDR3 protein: CATSPGTEETQYF

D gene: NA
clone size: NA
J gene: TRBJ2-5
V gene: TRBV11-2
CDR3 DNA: TGTGCCAGCAGCTTAGGTGATTCCGGGCGGGAGACCCAGTACTTC
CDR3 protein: CASSLGDSGRETQYF

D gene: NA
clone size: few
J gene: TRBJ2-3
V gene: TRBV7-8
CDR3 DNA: TGTGCCAGCAGCTTAGTGGCGGGGACGAGCACAGATACGCAGTATTTT
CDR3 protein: CASSLVAGTSTDTQYF

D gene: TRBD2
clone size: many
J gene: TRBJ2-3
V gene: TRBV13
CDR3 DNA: TGTGCCAGCAGCTCTGTACCTAGCGGGGCCAGCACAGATACGCAGTATTTT
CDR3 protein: CASSSVPSGASTDTQYF

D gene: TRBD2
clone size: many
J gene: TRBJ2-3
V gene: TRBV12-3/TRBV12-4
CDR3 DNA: TGTGCCAGCAGCCCTAGCGGGGGCACTGCAGATACGCAGTATTTT
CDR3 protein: CASSPSGGTADTQYF

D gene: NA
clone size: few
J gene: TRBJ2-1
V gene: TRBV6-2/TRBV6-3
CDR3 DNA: TGTGCCAGCAGTTGGGCCGTTAAGCAGTTCTTC
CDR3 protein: CASSWAVKQFF

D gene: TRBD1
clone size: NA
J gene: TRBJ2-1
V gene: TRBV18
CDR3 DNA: TGTGCCAGCTCACCCTCCGGGACAGTGTCCTACAATGAGCAGTTCTTC
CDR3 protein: CASSPSGTVSYNEQFF

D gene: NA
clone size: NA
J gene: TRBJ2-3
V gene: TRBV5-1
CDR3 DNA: TGCGCCAGCACCCAATCAGATACGCAGTATTTT
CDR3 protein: CASTQSDTQYF

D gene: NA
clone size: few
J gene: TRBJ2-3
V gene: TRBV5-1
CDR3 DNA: TGCGCCAGCAGCTCCGGCAGGGAAGGGACAGATACGCAGTATTTT
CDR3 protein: CASSSGREGTDTQYF

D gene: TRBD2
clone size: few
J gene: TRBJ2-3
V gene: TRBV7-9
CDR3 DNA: TGTGCCAGCAGCCCACAGCGGGGGGCCTCCACAGATACGCAGTATTTT
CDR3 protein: CASSPQRGASTDTQYF

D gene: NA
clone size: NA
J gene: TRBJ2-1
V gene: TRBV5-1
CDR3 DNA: TGCGCCAGCAGCATGGCGGTACAGGGCATCGAGCAGTTCTTC
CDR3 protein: CASSMAVQGIEQFF

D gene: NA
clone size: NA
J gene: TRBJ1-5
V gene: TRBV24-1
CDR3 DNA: TGTGCCACCAGTGAGGAGGGCAATCAGCCCCAGCATTTT
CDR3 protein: CATSEEGNQPQHF

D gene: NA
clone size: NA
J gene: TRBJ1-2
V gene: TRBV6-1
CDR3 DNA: TGTGCCAGCAGTGAACTGGGGGCAGGGTATGGCTACACCTTC
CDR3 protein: CASSELGAGYGYTF

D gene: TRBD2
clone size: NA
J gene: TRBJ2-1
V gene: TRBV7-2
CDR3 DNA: TGTGCCAGCAGCTTTAGCGGGCCCTACAATGAGCAGTTCTTC
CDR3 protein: CASSFSGPYNEQFF

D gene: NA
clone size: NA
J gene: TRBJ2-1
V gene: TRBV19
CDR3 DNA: TGTGCCAGTAGTGTGTCGGGATATGTTGAGCAGTTCTTC
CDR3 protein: CASSVSGYVEQFF

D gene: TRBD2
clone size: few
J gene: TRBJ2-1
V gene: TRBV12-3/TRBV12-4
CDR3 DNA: TGTGCCAGCAGTTTTCGGGGGGGCGCTCTCGATGAGCAGTTCTTC
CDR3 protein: CASSFRGGALDEQFF

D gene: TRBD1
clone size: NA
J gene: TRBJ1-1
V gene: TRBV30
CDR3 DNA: TGTGCCTGGAGTCCTAACTGGACAGGGATGAACACTGAAGCTTTCTTT
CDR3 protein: CAWSPNWTGMNTEAFF

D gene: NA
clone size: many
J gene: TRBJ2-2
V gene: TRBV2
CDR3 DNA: TGTGCCAGCAGTGAACTGGGGCAGATGGTAGGCACCGGGGAGCTGTTTTTT
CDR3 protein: CASSELGQMVGTGELFF

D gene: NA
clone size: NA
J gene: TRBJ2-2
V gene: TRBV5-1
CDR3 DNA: TGCGCCAGCAGCTGGTCGGCTGGCACCGGGGAGCTGTTTTTT
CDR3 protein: CASSWSAGTGELFF

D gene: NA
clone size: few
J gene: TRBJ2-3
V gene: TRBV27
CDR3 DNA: TGTGCCAGCAGCCCCGGTCGGGGAGCGGCAGATACGCAGTATTTT
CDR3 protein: CASSPGRGAADTQYF

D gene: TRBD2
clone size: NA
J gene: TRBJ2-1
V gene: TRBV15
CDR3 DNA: TGTGCCACCAGCCCAGCTAGCGGGAGCTCTTTGCGGGGTGAGCAGTTCTTC
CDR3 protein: CATSPASGSSLRGEQFF

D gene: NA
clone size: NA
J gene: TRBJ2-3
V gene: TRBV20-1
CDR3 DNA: TGCAGTGCTAGAATAGGGGCCGGGGATACGCAGTATTTT
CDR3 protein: CSARIGAGDTQYF

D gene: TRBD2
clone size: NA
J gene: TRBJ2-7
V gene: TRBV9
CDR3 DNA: TGTGCCAGCGGGCCTAGCGGGAGATCCCACGAGCAGTACTTC
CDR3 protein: CASGPSGRSHEQYF

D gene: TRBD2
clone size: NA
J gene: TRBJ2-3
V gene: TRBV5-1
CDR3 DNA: TGCGCCAGCAGCTTGGAAGTCGGTTGGACTAGCGGGGCCGATCTATTGCTCACAGATACGCAGTATTTT
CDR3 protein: CASSLEVGWTSGADLLLTDTQYF

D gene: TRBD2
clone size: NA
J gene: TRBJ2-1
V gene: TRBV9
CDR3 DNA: TGTGCCAGCAGCGTAGGTCGGGGAGGGGAGCAGTTCTTC
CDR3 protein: CASSVGRGGEQFF

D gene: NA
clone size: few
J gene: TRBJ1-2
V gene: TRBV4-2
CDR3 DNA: TGTGCCAGCAGCCAAGAGGTTAACTATGGCTACACCTTC
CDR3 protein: CASSQEVNYGYTF

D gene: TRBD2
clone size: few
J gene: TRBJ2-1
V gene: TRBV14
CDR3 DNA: TGTGCCAGCAGCCAGGTCCGGACTAGCGTTTACAATGAGCAGTTCTTC
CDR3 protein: CASSQVRTSVYNEQFF

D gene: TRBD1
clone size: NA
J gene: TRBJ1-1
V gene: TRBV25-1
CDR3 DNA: TGTGCCAGCAGTGGACCGGGACAGTCGACTGAAGCTTTCTTT
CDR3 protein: CASSGPGQSTEAFF

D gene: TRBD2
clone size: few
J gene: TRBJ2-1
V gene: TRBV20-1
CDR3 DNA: TGCAGTGCTAGAGATGACAAAACTAGCGGGAGATGGAGTGAGCAGTTCTTC
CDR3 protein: CSARDDKTSGRWSEQFF

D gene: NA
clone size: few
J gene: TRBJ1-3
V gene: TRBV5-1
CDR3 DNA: TGCGCCAGCAGCATAGCCGGGCCCCGCTCTGGAAACACCATATATTTT
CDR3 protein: CASSIAGPRSGNTIYF

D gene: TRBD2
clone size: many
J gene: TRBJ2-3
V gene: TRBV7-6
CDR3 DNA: TGTGCCAGCAGCGTGAGCGGGGGTAGCACAGATACGCAGTATTTT
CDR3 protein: CASSVSGGSTDTQYF

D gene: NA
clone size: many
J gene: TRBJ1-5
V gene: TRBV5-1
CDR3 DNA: TGTGCCAGCAGCTTAGTAGGGGATAGCAATCAGCCCCAGCATTTT
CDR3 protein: CASSLVGDSNQPQHF

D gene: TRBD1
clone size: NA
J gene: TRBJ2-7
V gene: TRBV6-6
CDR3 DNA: TGTGCCAGCAGTGGGACAGACCCCAAGCAGTACTTC
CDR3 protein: CASSGTDPKQYF

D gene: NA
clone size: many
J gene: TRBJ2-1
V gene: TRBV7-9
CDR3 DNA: TGTGCCAGCAGCTCACTTAACAATGAGCAGTTCTTC
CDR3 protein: CASSSLNNEQFF

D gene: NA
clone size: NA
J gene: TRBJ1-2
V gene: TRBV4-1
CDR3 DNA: TGCGCCAGCAGCCCTCCGGGCCGCGGGGCGACAGGCTACACCTTC
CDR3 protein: CASSPPGRGATGYTF